This TCR beta chain is drawn from a study of blood T cell repertoires in COVID-19. CDR1 and CDR2 from the germline V gene are LNHDA and SQIVND (reference sequence). The CDR3 extends over 15 amino acids. Trimming removed 5 bases at V and 1 base at J, with 12 bases between. Sequencing used immunoSEQ multiplex PCR; TCRdb keeps in-frame clones, though not all of them. Seen here are 300,000 to 400,000 clones, 70% to 90% observed once, and the top ten hold about 8%. The specimen sequenced was peripheral blood. The V gene is TRBV19, the J gene TRBJ1-5; no clear D gene. The receptor comes from a woman aged 45 to 65 who had recovered from COVID-19. The CDR3 reads CASSVSQRSNQPQHF. The CDR3 region has the DNA TGTGCCAGTAGTGTGAGCCAGAGGAGCAATCAGCCCCAGCATTTT.